A selection of T cell receptor beta chains follows, all from one sample in a study of T cell responses to AZD1222 COVID-19 vaccine. Repertoires were generated with immunoSEQ multiplex PCR, while TCRdb's copy carries only in-frame clones and drops some. In the table there are approximately 170,000 clones, approximately 90% of which are singletons. This specimen was peripheral blood, taken on day 0 of AZD1222 vaccination. These receptors were collected from an adult in good health. CDR3s include the opening cysteine and the closing phenylalanine or tryptophan. A D gene is named only where the DNA matches it firmly. Not all rows give a size; the values are once, few, many and, for expanded clones, a class.

CDR3: CASSEGAGSGANVLTF; DNA: TGCGCCAGCAGTGAAGGGGCAGGATCTGGGGCCAACGTCCTGACTTTC; D: NA; size: NA; J: TRBJ2-6; V: TRBV10-1
CDR3: CASSSRQDGYTF; DNA: TGTGCCAGCAGCTCCCGACAAGATGGCTACACCTTC; D: NA; size: NA; J: TRBJ1-2; V: TRBV28
CDR3: CASFREALMEQYF; DNA: TGTGCCAGCTTTAGGGAGGCCCTGATGGAGCAGTACTTC; D: NA; size: NA; J: TRBJ2-7; V: TRBV2
CDR3: CASSQQAGGNTGELFF; DNA: TGTGCCAGCAGCCAACAGGCGGGAGGGAACACCGGGGAGCTGTTTTTT; D: TRBD2; size: NA; J: TRBJ2-2; V: TRBV11-2
CDR3: CASSFGQGPEKLFF; DNA: TGTGCCAGCAGCTTCGGACAGGGACCCGAAAAACTGTTTTTT; D: TRBD1; size: NA; J: TRBJ1-4; V: TRBV7-8
CDR3: CATSDSPGPGASTDTQYF; DNA: TGTGCCACCAGTGATTCCCCCGGCCCAGGGGCTAGCACAGATACGCAGTATTTT; D: NA; size: NA; J: TRBJ2-3; V: TRBV24-1
CDR3: CASSLTGVATEAFF; DNA: TGTGCCAGCAGCTTGACAGGGGTTGCCACTGAAGCTTTCTTT; D: TRBD1; size: NA; J: TRBJ1-1; V: TRBV28
CDR3: CSVEGQGASTGELFF; DNA: TGCAGCGTTGAAGGGCAGGGGGCGAGCACCGGGGAGCTGTTTTTT; D: TRBD1; size: once; J: TRBJ2-2; V: TRBV29-1
CDR3: CASSPVPERTDTQYF; DNA: TGTGCCAGCAGCCCAGTGCCGGAGCGCACAGATACGCAGTATTTT; D: NA; size: once; J: TRBJ2-3; V: TRBV5-6
CDR3: CATSDFGGEDSGYTF; DNA: TGTGCCACCAGTGATTTCGGGGGGGAGGATAGCGGCTACACCTTC; D: NA; size: NA; J: TRBJ1-2; V: TRBV24-1
CDR3: CASSFPWATEAFF; DNA: TGTGCCAGCAGTTTCCCTTGGGCCACTGAAGCTTTCTTT; D: NA; size: NA; J: TRBJ1-1; V: TRBV12-3/TRBV12-4
CDR3: CASSFLRTDSSYNEQFF; DNA: TGTGCCAGCAGTTTCCTTCGGACCGACAGCTCCTACAATGAGCAGTTCTTC; D: NA; size: once; J: TRBJ2-1; V: TRBV27
CDR3: CASSRGYNEQFF; DNA: TGTGCCAGCAGCCGGGGCTACAATGAGCAGTTCTTC; D: NA; size: NA; J: TRBJ2-1; V: TRBV11-2
CDR3: CASSPFSGTGFYNEQFF; DNA: TGTGCCAGCTCACCTTTTTCCGGGACAGGGTTCTACAATGAGCAGTTCTTC; D: TRBD1; size: NA; J: TRBJ2-1; V: TRBV18
CDR3: CASSLAGLLRDEQYF; DNA: TGTGCCAGCAGCTTAGCGGGGCTATTGAGGGACGAGCAGTACTTC; D: NA; size: once; J: TRBJ2-7; V: TRBV7-9
CDR3: CASSPSLGSSYNSPLHF; DNA: TGTGCCAGCAGTCCCTCGCTTGGGAGCTCCTATAATTCACCCCTCCACTTT; D: NA; size: NA; J: TRBJ1-6; V: TRBV3-1/TRBV3-2
CDR3: CASSLESLSAETQYF; DNA: TGCGCCAGCAGCCTAGAGAGCCTCTCGGCGGAGACCCAGTACTTC; D: NA; size: NA; J: TRBJ2-5; V: TRBV5-1
CDR3: CASSPRTGGGEKLFF; DNA: TGCGCCAGCAGCCCACGGACTGGCGGTGGGGAAAAACTGTTTTTT; D: NA; size: NA; J: TRBJ1-4; V: TRBV4-3
CDR3: CASSQDHRGRGSTEAFF; DNA: TGTGCCAGCAGCCAGGACCACAGGGGGCGCGGGAGCACTGAAGCTTTCTTT; D: TRBD1; size: NA; J: TRBJ1-1; V: TRBV4-2
CDR3: CATSRDGGGPSYNEQFF; DNA: TGTGCCACCAGCAGAGATGGGGGCGGGCCCTCCTACAATGAGCAGTTCTTC; D: NA; size: NA; J: TRBJ2-1; V: TRBV15
CDR3: CASRVGGTGVYGYTF; DNA: TGTGCCAGCAGAGTTGGAGGGACAGGGGTCTATGGCTACACCTTC; D: TRBD1; size: NA; J: TRBJ1-2; V: TRBV6-5
CDR3: CASSPPQDIYEQYF; DNA: TGTGCCAGCAGCCCGCCCCAAGACATCTACGAGCAGTACTTC; D: NA; size: NA; J: TRBJ2-7; V: TRBV7-9
CDR3: CASSPGGGVNSNQPQHF; DNA: TGTGCCAGCAGCCCGGGAGGCGGAGTTAATAGCAATCAGCCCCAGCATTTT; D: NA; size: NA; J: TRBJ1-5; V: TRBV7-9
CDR3: CASSAGPNEKLFF; DNA: TGTGCCAGCAGCGCGGGCCCTAATGAAAAACTGTTTTTT; D: NA; size: NA; J: TRBJ1-4; V: TRBV2
CDR3: CATRGSTSASTDTQYF; DNA: TGTGCCACCAGAGGATCGACTAGCGCTAGCACAGATACGCAGTATTTT; D: TRBD2; size: NA; J: TRBJ2-3; V: TRBV24-1
CDR3: CASSQGGAGGNTGELFF; DNA: TGCGCCAGCAGCCAAGGAGGAGCGGGAGGGAACACCGGGGAGCTGTTTTTT; D: TRBD2; size: once; J: TRBJ2-2; V: TRBV4-1
CDR3: CASSAGTGGGTDTQYF; DNA: TGTGCCAGCAGCGCCGGGACAGGGGGAGGCACAGATACGCAGTATTTT; D: TRBD1; size: NA; J: TRBJ2-3; V: TRBV13
CDR3: CATRGRGYGYTF; DNA: TGTGCCACCAGGGGCCGCGGCTATGGCTACACCTTC; D: NA; size: NA; J: TRBJ1-2; V: TRBV24-1
CDR3: CASSEDPGRTYTF; DNA: TGTGCCAGCAGTGAAGACCCGGGACGGACCTACACCTTC; D: NA; size: NA; J: TRBJ1-2; V: TRBV6-1
CDR3: CASSLYSGSAASGNQETQYF; DNA: TGTGCCAGCAGTTTATATTCCGGCTCGGCGGCTAGCGGAAACCAAGAGACCCAGTACTTC; D: TRBD2; size: NA; J: TRBJ2-5; V: TRBV28
CDR3: CASSVGSGRLPSSYNEQFF; DNA: TGTGCCAGCAGCGTAGGAAGCGGGAGGCTTCCAAGCTCCTACAATGAGCAGTTCTTC; D: TRBD2; size: NA; J: TRBJ2-1; V: TRBV9
CDR3: CASSRDRANTIYF; DNA: TGTGCCAGCAGCAGGGACAGGGCAAACACCATATATTTT; D: NA; size: few; J: TRBJ1-3; V: TRBV21-1
CDR3: CASGGANYGYTF; DNA: TGTGCCAGCGGGGGGGCTAACTATGGCTACACCTTC; D: NA; size: NA; J: TRBJ1-2; V: TRBV28
CDR3: CASSSPGQGVPEAFF; DNA: TGTGCCAGCAGCTCGCCGGGACAGGGAGTCCCTGAAGCTTTCTTT; D: TRBD1; size: NA; J: TRBJ1-1; V: TRBV13
CDR3: CASAGGGPYEQYF; DNA: TGCGCCAGCGCAGGGGGGGGTCCCTACGAGCAGTACTTC; D: NA; size: few; J: TRBJ2-7; V: TRBV5-1
CDR3: CASRTEYSNQPQHF; DNA: TGTGCCAGCAGGACCGAGTATAGCAATCAGCCCCAGCATTTT; D: NA; size: NA; J: TRBJ1-5; V: TRBV6-1
CDR3: CASRPTGGVTEAFF; DNA: TGTGCCAGCAGACCCACAGGGGGCGTTACTGAAGCTTTCTTT; D: TRBD1; size: NA; J: TRBJ1-1; V: TRBV5-4
CDR3: CASSPPSGSTDTQYF; DNA: TGTGCCAGCTCACCACCTAGCGGGAGCACAGATACGCAGTATTTT; D: TRBD2; size: NA; J: TRBJ2-3; V: TRBV18
CDR3: CASSPLGFQETQYF; DNA: TGTGCCAGCTCACCACTGGGCTTCCAAGAGACCCAGTACTTC; D: NA; size: NA; J: TRBJ2-5; V: TRBV18
CDR3: CSVEGGGRGSTDTQYF; DNA: TGCAGCGTTGAAGGTGGCGGCAGGGGGTCGACAGATACGCAGTATTTT; D: TRBD1; size: once; J: TRBJ2-3; V: TRBV29-1